This T cell receptor (beta chain) came from a study of beta chain features in type 1 diabetes. About the research overall: All samples together contributed some 100,000,000 sorted cells for examination.

CDR3 size: 19 residues. V dropped 5 bases and J dropped 4; count of bases not matched to a gene: 13. The V gene's germline CDR1 is SGHTA and CDR2 FQGTGA. Expressed TCRB transcripts were sequenced because the isolated RNA had all been reverse transcribed beforehand. Using immunoSEQ multiplex PCR, the repertoire was profiled, and TCRdb retains in-frame clones only, with some absent. Among hundreds of thousands of clones listed, about 14% were seen once. This clone was recorded a few times. The target antigen is unknown. Study findings and constraints: Fewer junction insertions and more nucleotide deletions appeared in type 1 diabetes patients. TCRB CDR3s from Type 1 diabetes patients were moderately but significantly shorter in all four CD4+ subsets.

Stem cell-like memory, regulatory, central memory and naive CD4+ cells were sorted via CD45RO/CCR7/CD25/CD127/CD95/CD27. Sequencing was performed on naive CD4+ T cells from blood. The clonotype comes from a man between 18 and 29 years old in good health. The chain links TRBV7-3 to TRBJ2-1; 14 bases match TRBD2. The CDR3 sequence is CASSKGSLGLAGAYNEQFF. The CDR3 coding sequence is TGTGCCAGCAGCAAAGGAAGCCTGGGACTAGCGGGAGCGTACAATGAGCAGTTCTTC.